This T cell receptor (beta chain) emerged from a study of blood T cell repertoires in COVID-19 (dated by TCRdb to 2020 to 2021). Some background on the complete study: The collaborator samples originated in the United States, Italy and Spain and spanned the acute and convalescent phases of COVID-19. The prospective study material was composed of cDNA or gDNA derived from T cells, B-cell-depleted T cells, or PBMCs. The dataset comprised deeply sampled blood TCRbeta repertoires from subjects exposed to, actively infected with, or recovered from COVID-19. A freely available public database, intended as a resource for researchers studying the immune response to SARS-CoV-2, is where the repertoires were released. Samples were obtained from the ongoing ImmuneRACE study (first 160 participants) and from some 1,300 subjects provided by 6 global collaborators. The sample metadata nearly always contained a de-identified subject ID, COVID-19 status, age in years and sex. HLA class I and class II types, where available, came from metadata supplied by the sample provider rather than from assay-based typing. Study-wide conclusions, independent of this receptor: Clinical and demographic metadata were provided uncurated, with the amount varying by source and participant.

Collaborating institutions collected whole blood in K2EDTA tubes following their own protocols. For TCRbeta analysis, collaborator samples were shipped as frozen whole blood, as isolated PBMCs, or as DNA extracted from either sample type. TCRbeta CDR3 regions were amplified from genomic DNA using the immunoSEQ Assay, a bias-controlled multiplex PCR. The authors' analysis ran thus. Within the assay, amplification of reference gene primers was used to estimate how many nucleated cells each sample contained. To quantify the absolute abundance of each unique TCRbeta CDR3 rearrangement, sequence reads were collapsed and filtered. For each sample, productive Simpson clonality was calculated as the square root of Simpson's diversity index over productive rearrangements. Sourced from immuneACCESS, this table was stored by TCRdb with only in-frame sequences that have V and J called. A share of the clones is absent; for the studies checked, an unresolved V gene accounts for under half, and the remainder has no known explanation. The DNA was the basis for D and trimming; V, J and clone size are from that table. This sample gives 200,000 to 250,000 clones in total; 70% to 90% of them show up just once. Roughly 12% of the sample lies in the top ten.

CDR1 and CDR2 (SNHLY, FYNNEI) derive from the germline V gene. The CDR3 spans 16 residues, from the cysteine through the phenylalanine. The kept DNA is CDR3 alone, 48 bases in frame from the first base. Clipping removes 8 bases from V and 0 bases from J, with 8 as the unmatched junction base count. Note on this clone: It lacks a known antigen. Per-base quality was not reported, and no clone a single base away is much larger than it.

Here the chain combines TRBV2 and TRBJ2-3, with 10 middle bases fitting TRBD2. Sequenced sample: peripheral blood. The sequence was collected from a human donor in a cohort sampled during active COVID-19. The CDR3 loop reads CASYGKLAGSTDTQYF. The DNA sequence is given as TGTGCCAGCTACGGTAAACTAGCGGGGAGCACAGATACGCAGTATTTT.